The rows below give T cell receptor beta chains drawn from one sample of a study of graft-versus-host responses after intestinal transplantation. Sequencing was performed with immunoSEQ multiplex PCR; in TCRdb, only in-frame clones are kept and a portion is missing. This table holds around 89,000 clones, around 93% found once. Their antigens are not known. The sample consisted of unstimulated CD8+ T cells sorted from spleen or lymph node cells, taken before transplant. The receptors originated from a human donor who was the organ donor for an intestinal transplant. Each CDR3 is given with its conserved first and last residue. The D gene is left open where the match is weak. Some rows mark clone size as missing; the rest say once, few, many or name a class of expanded clone.

V	D	size	J	CDR3	DNA
TRBV5-3	TRBD1	.	TRBJ1-6	CARSLRGLGSPLHF	TGTGCCAGAAGCCTCAGGGGGCTGGGGTCACCCCTCCACTTT
TRBV27	.	.	TRBJ2-2	CASSLLFASLSGELFF	TGTGCCAGCAGCCTCCTATTCGCCTCCCTATCCGGGGAGCTGTTTTTT
TRBV5-1	.	.	TRBJ2-2	CASSLAPLTGELFF	TGCGCCAGCAGCTTGGCTCCTCTTACCGGGGAGCTGTTTTTT
TRBV13	.	.	TRBJ2-3	CASSTYHLGVHLYTQYF	TGTGCCAGCAGCACCTACCACCTCGGGGTCCATCTTTATACGCAGTATTTT
TRBV19	.	few	TRBJ1-5	CASRGGVQPQHF	TGTGCCAGTAGAGGAGGGGTTCAGCCCCAGCATTTT
TRBV5-6	TRBD1	.	TRBJ1-3	CASSSDRGQGNTIYF	TGTGCCAGCAGCTCGGACAGGGGGCAAGGAAACACCATATATTTT
TRBV6-1	.	medium-sized	TRBJ1-3	CASSEMGSSGNTIYF	TGTGCCAGCAGTGAGATGGGGAGCTCTGGAAACACCATATATTTT
TRBV5-1	.	.	TRBJ1-6	CASSLGQPYNSPLHF	TGCGCCAGCAGCTTGGGACAACCCTATAATTCACCCCTCCACTTT
TRBV5-8	.	once	TRBJ2-5	CASRSSGRPQETQYF	TGTGCCAGCAGGTCCTCAGGCAGGCCCCAAGAGACCCAGTACTTC
TRBV19	.	.	TRBJ1-6	CASNAGPFSTLHF	TGTGCCAGTAATGCAGGGCCCTTTTCGACCCTCCACTTT
TRBV13	.	.	TRBJ1-1	CASSLWGDTEAFF	TGTGCCAGCAGCTTATGGGGGGACACTGAAGCTTTCTTT
TRBV6-5	TRBD2	.	TRBJ2-5	CTSSPPDGGGETQYF	TGTACCAGCTCTCCCCCGGACGGGGGAGGGGAGACCCAGTACTTC
TRBV5-8	.	.	TRBJ2-5	CASSLGRGQETQYF	TGTGCCAGCAGCTTGGGACGGGGGCAAGAGACCCAGTACTTC
TRBV2	TRBD1	.	TRBJ1-2	CASSDGTGGAYDYGYTF	TGTGCCAGCAGTGATGGGACAGGGGGCGCATATGACTATGGCTACACCTTC
TRBV7-9	TRBD1	few	TRBJ1-4	CASSPPGQINEKLFF	TGTGCCAGCAGCCCCCCGGGACAGATTAATGAAAAACTGTTTTTT
TRBV7-9	TRBD2	.	TRBJ2-1	CASSRLAGVYNEQFF	TGTGCCAGCAGCCGACTAGCGGGGGTCTACAATGAGCAGTTCTTC
TRBV4-1	.	.	TRBJ1-5	CASSQVRDQPQHF	TGCGCCAGCAGCCAGGTACGAGATCAGCCCCAGCATTTT
TRBV7-9	TRBD2	once	TRBJ2-5	CASSPNSGGKQETQYF	TGTGCCAGCAGCCCCAATAGCGGGGGAAAGCAAGAGACCCAGTACTTC
TRBV4-2	.	.	TRBJ1-1	CASSHMNTEAFF	TGTGCCAGCAGCCATATGAACACTGAAGCTTTCTTT
TRBV9	TRBD2	.	TRBJ2-1	CASSSGGLPYNEQFF	TGTGCCAGCAGCTCGGGAGGCTTACCCTACAATGAGCAGTTCTTC
TRBV5-6	.	.	TRBJ2-1	CASSSLPNEQFF	TGTGCCAGCAGCTCCCTTCCCAATGAGCAGTTCTTC
TRBV4-1	.	.	TRBJ1-5	CASSQDLGGNQPQHF	TGCGCCAGCAGCCAAGATCTCGGAGGCAATCAGCCCCAGCATTTT
TRBV5-1	TRBD1	.	TRBJ1-2	CASSSPGTEARGYTF	TGCGCCAGCAGCTCACCCGGGACAGAAGCCCGCGGCTACACCTTC
TRBV25-1	.	once	TRBJ2-7	CASEGLGGYEQYF	TGTGCCAGCGAAGGCCTCGGGGGCTACGAGCAGTACTTC
TRBV7-9	.	.	TRBJ1-5	CASSFSSEEPQHF	TGTGCCAGCAGCTTTAGTAGTGAGGAGCCCCAGCATTTT
TRBV4-2	TRBD2	.	TRBJ2-3	CASSLTLAGGTDTQYF	TGTGCCAGCAGCCTGACACTAGCGGGGGGGACAGATACGCAGTATTTT
TRBV4-1	.	.	TRBJ2-7	CASSPEVRTTYEQYF	TGCGCCAGCAGCCCCGAGGTGAGGACTACCTACGAGCAGTACTTC
TRBV2	.	once	TRBJ2-1	CASSTPVFPVVGLNEQFF	TGTGCCAGCAGTACACCCGTTTTCCCAGTCGTGGGACTCAATGAGCAGTTCTTC
TRBV19	.	.	TRBJ1-1	CASSPFFGDTEAFF	TGTGCCAGTAGTCCGTTTTTCGGGGATACTGAAGCTTTCTTT
TRBV6-1	.	.	TRBJ1-5	CASSEVVGDWAQHF	TGTGCCAGCAGTGAAGTGGTAGGGGACTGGGCCCAGCATTTT
TRBV18	.	once	TRBJ2-7	CASSPADSYEQYF	TGTGCCAGCTCACCAGCAGACTCCTACGAGCAGTACTTC
TRBV19	.	few	TRBJ1-1	CASSMGTLSGTEAFF	TGTGCCAGTAGTATGGGGACCTTGAGCGGGACTGAAGCTTTCTTT
TRBV4-2	.	.	TRBJ2-7	CASSQETGTYEQYF	TGTGCCAGCAGCCAAGAAACAGGGACCTACGAGCAGTACTTC
TRBV7-3	.	.	TRBJ2-2	CASSAGASNTGELFF	TGTGCCAGCAGTGCGGGGGCCTCGAACACCGGGGAGCTGTTTTTT
TRBV25-1	.	.	TRBJ1-2	CASSESRDYGYTF	TGTGCCAGCAGTGAGTCTAGAGACTATGGCTACACCTTC
TRBV2	.	.	TRBJ1-5	CASIGGASTDTQHF	TGTGCCAGCATAGGCGGGGCTAGCACAGATACGCAGCATTTT
TRBV18	.	.	TRBJ1-4	CASSKPTGPKGEKLFF	TGTGCCAGCTCAAAGCCGACAGGCCCTAAGGGTGAAAAACTGTTTTTT
TRBV7-9	.	once	TRBJ2-6	CASTRSGANVLAF	TGTGCCAGCACGCGCTCTGGGGCCAACGTCCTGGCTTTC
TRBV7-9	.	.	TRBJ1-1	CASSLYLTPNTEAFF	TGTGCCAGCAGCTTATATTTAACACCGAACACTGAAGCTTTCTTT
TRBV27	.	.	TRBJ2-7	CASSLGTRAYEQYF	TGTGCCAGCAGTTTAGGGACTCGGGCCTACGAGCAGTACTTC
TRBV20-1	TRBD2	.	TRBJ2-3	CSAARGGPQYF	TGCAGTGCAGCCCGCGGGGGGCCGCAGTATTTT
TRBV27	TRBD2	.	TRBJ2-5	CASSFAGGRQETQYF	TGTGCCAGCAGTTTTGCGGGGGGCCGACAAGAGACCCAGTACTTC
TRBV5-1	.	once	TRBJ2-2	CASSLELTPGELFF	TGCGCCAGCAGCTTGGAGCTGACACCTGGGGAGCTGTTTTTT
TRBV5-4	.	.	TRBJ2-2	CASKSGNTGELFF	TGTGCCAGCAAGTCGGGAAACACCGGGGAGCTGTTTTTT
TRBV6-5	TRBD2	.	TRBJ2-7	CASSSLLAGASYEQYF	TGTGCCAGCAGTTCCTTGCTAGCGGGGGCCTCCTACGAGCAGTACTTC
TRBV7-8	.	.	TRBJ2-1	CASSLYWQELANEQFF	TGTGCCAGCAGCTTATATTGGCAGGAACTTGCGAATGAGCAGTTCTTC
TRBV7-9	TRBD2	.	TRBJ2-2	CASSPSSPGGSAGELFF	TGTGCCAGCAGCCCCTCCTCTCCGGGGGGTAGCGCCGGGGAGCTGTTTTTT
TRBV5-1	TRBD1	.	TRBJ2-7	CASVDIPGQNYEQYF	TGCGCCAGCGTAGATATACCGGGACAGAACTACGAGCAGTACTTC
TRBV7-9	.	.	TRBJ2-7	CASSLQGYEQYF	TGTGCCAGCAGCCTACAGGGCTACGAGCAGTACTTC
TRBV27	.	.	TRBJ2-1	CASRSPPSIEQFF	TGTGCCAGCAGGTCACCCCCTAGCATTGAGCAGTTCTTC
TRBV11-2	TRBD1	once	TRBJ1-2	CASSVWPFAGQANYGYTF	TGTGCCAGCAGCGTATGGCCCTTTGCGGGACAGGCTAACTATGGCTACACCTTC
TRBV6-1	.	.	TRBJ1-2	CASSEYGGYYGYTF	TGTGCCAGCAGTGAATATGGGGGGTACTATGGCTACACCTTC
TRBV11-2	.	.	TRBJ1-2	CASSSLFEDKAPDGYTF	TGTGCCAGCAGCTCGCTGTTTGAGGACAAGGCCCCCGATGGCTACACCTTC
TRBV5-4	.	.	TRBJ1-1	CASSLEDRLNTEAFF	TGTGCCAGCAGCTTGGAGGACAGACTGAACACTGAAGCTTTCTTT
TRBV29-1	.	.	TRBJ2-2	CSVVFETGELFF	TGCAGCGTTGTTTTTGAGACCGGGGAGCTGTTTTTT
TRBV4-1	.	.	TRBJ1-2	CASLGSGGYTF	TGCGCCAGCCTTGGAAGCGGGGGCTACACCTTC
TRBV20-1	.	.	TRBJ1-1	CSAPRVTEAFF	TGCAGTGCTCCCCGGGTTACTGAAGCTTTCTTT
TRBV27	.	.	TRBJ2-1	CASSLSQSNEQFF	TGTGCCAGCAGTTTATCACAGAGTAATGAGCAGTTCTTC